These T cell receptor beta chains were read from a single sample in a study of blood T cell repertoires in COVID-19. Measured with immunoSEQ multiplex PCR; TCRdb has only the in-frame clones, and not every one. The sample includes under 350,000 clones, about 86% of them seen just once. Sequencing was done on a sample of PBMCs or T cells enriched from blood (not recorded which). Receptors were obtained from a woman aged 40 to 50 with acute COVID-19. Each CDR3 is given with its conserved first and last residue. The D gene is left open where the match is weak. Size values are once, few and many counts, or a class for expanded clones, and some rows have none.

CDR3 DNA: TGCGCCAGCAGCCAAGCCCGCTCTAGGGGGGCAGGGGGCCCCTACGAGCAGTACTTC
CDR3 protein: CASSQARSRGAGGPYEQYF
D gene: TRBD1
J gene: TRBJ2-7
clone size: .
V gene: TRBV4-3
CDR3 length: 19

CDR3 DNA: TGTGCCAGCAGTGCCTGGGGGACAGGGACCAATTCACCCCTCCACTTT
CDR3 protein: CASSAWGTGTNSPLHF
D gene: TRBD1
J gene: TRBJ1-6
clone size: .
V gene: TRBV2
CDR3 length: 16

CDR3 DNA: TGTGCCAGCAGCCTCCGACAGGGCACTAATTCACCCCTCCACTTT
CDR3 protein: CASSLRQGTNSPLHF
D gene: TRBD1
J gene: TRBJ1-6
clone size: .
V gene: TRBV7-6
CDR3 length: 15

CDR3 DNA: TGCGCCAGCAGCGTAACGTATTCAGGGTACCCACCTGAAGCTTTCTTT
CDR3 protein: CASSVTYSGYPPEAFF
D gene: .
J gene: TRBJ1-1
clone size: .
V gene: TRBV5-1
CDR3 length: 16

CDR3 DNA: TGTGCCAGCAGCTTAGGGGGTCTAGCGGAGACCCAGTACTTC
CDR3 protein: CASSLGGLAETQYF
D gene: .
J gene: TRBJ2-5
clone size: .
V gene: TRBV7-9
CDR3 length: 14

CDR3 DNA: TGTGCCAGCAACGATCCGCGGGGGACTGGAAACACCATATATTTT
CDR3 protein: CASNDPRGTGNTIYF
D gene: .
J gene: TRBJ1-3
clone size: .
V gene: TRBV28
CDR3 length: 15

CDR3 DNA: TGTGCCAGCAGCCGGGACAGGAATCAGCCCCAGCATTTT
CDR3 protein: CASSRDRNQPQHF
D gene: TRBD1
J gene: TRBJ1-5
clone size: many
V gene: TRBV11-2
CDR3 length: 13

CDR3 DNA: TGTGCCAGCAGCTTCCACAGGGGGGATGGCTACACCTTC
CDR3 protein: CASSFHRGDGYTF
D gene: TRBD1
J gene: TRBJ1-2
clone size: .
V gene: TRBV7-8
CDR3 length: 13

CDR3 DNA: TGTGCCAGCTCACAGTTACCGGGACAGGGAAAGTACGAGCAGTACTTC
CDR3 protein: CASSQLPGQGKYEQYF
D gene: TRBD1
J gene: TRBJ2-7
clone size: .
V gene: TRBV18
CDR3 length: 16

CDR3 DNA: TGTGCTAGCAGCCTGGACAGGGCGTCCGGAAACACCATATATTTT
CDR3 protein: CASSLDRASGNTIYF
D gene: TRBD1
J gene: TRBJ1-3
clone size: .
V gene: TRBV7-7
CDR3 length: 15

CDR3 DNA: TGTGCCAGCACCCCCCCGCTAGCATCGGTCATCAACTACGAGCAGTACTTC
CDR3 protein: CASTPPLASVINYEQYF
D gene: .
J gene: TRBJ2-7
clone size: .
V gene: TRBV28
CDR3 length: 17

CDR3 DNA: TGCGCCAGCAGCTTGGCAGGGCCCAACTCTGGGGCCAACGTCCTGACTTTC
CDR3 protein: CASSLAGPNSGANVLTF
D gene: .
J gene: TRBJ2-6
clone size: .
V gene: TRBV5-1
CDR3 length: 17

CDR3 DNA: TGTGCCAGCAGCTCCAGGACAGGGGGCCTGGAGACCCAGTACTTC
CDR3 protein: CASSSRTGGLETQYF
D gene: TRBD1
J gene: TRBJ2-5
clone size: .
V gene: TRBV7-2
CDR3 length: 15

CDR3 DNA: TGTGCCAGCCGCCCCGGGGGGAACACCGGGGAGCTGTTTTTT
CDR3 protein: CASRPGGNTGELFF
D gene: .
J gene: TRBJ2-2
clone size: .
V gene: TRBV6-5
CDR3 length: 14

CDR3 DNA: TGTGCCAGCAGCCCCTTCTGGGGTGATGGACTAGCGGGAGGAAGCCCTAATGAGCAGTTCTTC
CDR3 protein: CASSPFWGDGLAGGSPNEQFF
D gene: TRBD2
J gene: TRBJ2-1
clone size: .
V gene: TRBV28
CDR3 length: 21

CDR3 DNA: TGTGCCAGCAGTTTACCAGGGGGGTCAACTAATGAAAAACTGTTTTTT
CDR3 protein: CASSLPGGSTNEKLFF
D gene: TRBD1
J gene: TRBJ1-4
clone size: .
V gene: TRBV28
CDR3 length: 16

CDR3 DNA: TGCGCCAGCAGATACCTAGCGGGAGGTTCCAGCGAGCAGTTCTTC
CDR3 protein: CASRYLAGGSSEQFF
D gene: TRBD2
J gene: TRBJ2-1
clone size: .
V gene: TRBV10-2
CDR3 length: 15

CDR3 DNA: TGTGCCAGCAGTTACCCTCTAGCGGGAGGCCCAGTCCGCTCTTATGAGCAGTTCTTC
CDR3 protein: CASSYPLAGGPVRSYEQFF
D gene: TRBD2
J gene: TRBJ2-1
clone size: .
V gene: TRBV28
CDR3 length: 19

CDR3 DNA: TGTGCCAGCAGTTTACGTCAGGGGAATCAGCCCCAGCATTTT
CDR3 protein: CASSLRQGNQPQHF
D gene: .
J gene: TRBJ1-5
clone size: .
V gene: TRBV27
CDR3 length: 14

CDR3 DNA: TGTGCCATCAGCGGGACAGGGGAGCGATATGGCTACACCTTC
CDR3 protein: CAISGTGERYGYTF
D gene: TRBD1
J gene: TRBJ1-2
clone size: once
V gene: TRBV10-3
CDR3 length: 14

CDR3 DNA: TGCGCCAGCAGGGGTGGCGGGGGAGGGCAGCCCCAGCATTTT
CDR3 protein: CASRGGGGGQPQHF
D gene: .
J gene: TRBJ1-5
clone size: .
V gene: TRBV10-1
CDR3 length: 14

CDR3 DNA: TGTGCCAGCACCCCCACGGTCAATCAGCCCCAGCATTTT
CDR3 protein: CASTPTVNQPQHF
D gene: .
J gene: TRBJ1-5
clone size: .
V gene: TRBV28
CDR3 length: 13

CDR3 DNA: TGTGCCAGCAGCTCCTTAGCGGGAGGAACGCAGTATTTT
CDR3 protein: CASSSLAGGTQYF
D gene: TRBD2
J gene: TRBJ2-3
clone size: .
V gene: TRBV5-6
CDR3 length: 13